In its sample, the clone carrying this TCR beta chain was seen many times. Its antigen is undetermined. The germline gene is not matched at one end of the junction; a read error may be the cause. It was by quantitative 5'-RACE with molecular barcodes that TCR beta libraries were made. TCRdb reprocessed the 5' RACE reads with MiXCR, giving one entry per CDR3 protein. The sample contains some 180,000 distinct CDR3 sequences, 15% to 20% of which appear only once. CDR3 length: 15 amino acids. The sample belongs to a study of CD8 T cells in ankylosing spondylitis. Findings of the study overall: What seemed typical of ankylosing spondylitis blood was a TCR beta motif built from 8 or 9 highly homologous variants. Significantly higher representation of disease-linked clones was reported for matched ankylosing spondylitis synovial fluid.

This chain uses TRBV12-3 or TRBV12-4 with TRBJ2-1; D is undetermined. The TCR was taken from a male donor under 35 with ankylosing spondylitis or in good health (not recorded which). The material sequenced was blood, either unsorted or a sorted T cell fraction (not recorded which). DNA of the CDR3: TGTGCCAGCAGTTTCAATCCCGGATCCTATAATGAGCAGTTCTTC. Its protein is CASSFNPGSYNEQFF.